This is a list of T cell receptor beta chains from one sample in a study of patients and donors after allogeneic stem cell transplantation. TCRdb re-called the RT-PCR reads with MiXCR, one entry per CDR3 protein. The sample lists 390,000 or so distinct CDR3 sequences; roughly 17% were seen once. Sequences were obtained from blood, either unsorted or a sorted T cell fraction (not recorded which). The receptors were gathered from a human donor who was either an allogeneic HSCT recipient or a stem cell or donor lymphocyte infusion donor (not recorded which). It is not recorded whose cells these are; they may come from a transplant donor. The CDR3 runs from the conserved cysteine through the conserved F or W. Each record gives: CDR3 length, clone size, D gene, J gene, V gene, CDR3 DNA, CDR3 protein. D genes are given only for firm matches. Size is stated for part of the rows, as once, few or many counts, or as a class when the clone is expanded.

length: 13
size: few
D: -
J: TRBJ1-2
V: TRBV24-1
DNA: TGTGCCACCAGTCCACAGGGAGGCTATGGCTACACCTTC
CDR3: CATSPQGGYGYTF

length: 14
size: -
D: -
J: TRBJ1-4
V: TRBV10-3
DNA: TGTGCCATCAGTGACCGTAGGTGGAATGAAAAACTGTTTTTT
CDR3: CAISDRRWNEKLFF

length: 14
size: -
D: -
J: TRBJ2-1
V: TRBV9
DNA: TGTGCCAGCAGCGTAGTTGGAGCCTCCTCTGAGCAGTTCTTC
CDR3: CASSVVGASSEQFF

length: 15
size: -
D: TRBD2
J: TRBJ2-7
V: TRBV12-5
DNA: TGTGCTAGTGGTTTTCCTAGCGGGAGGGCCTACGAGCAGTACTTC
CDR3: CASGFPSGRAYEQYF

length: 16
size: once
D: -
J: TRBJ2-3
V: TRBV7-3
DNA: TGTGCCAGCAGCTTAGGCACCTCGAGGGCGGGAGATACGCAGTATTTT
CDR3: CASSLGTSRAGDTQYF

length: 13
size: few
D: -
J: TRBJ1-1
V: TRBV2
DNA: TGTGCCAGCAGTGAGAGGGGCGGTACTGAAGCTTTCTTT
CDR3: CASSERGGTEAFF

length: 14
size: -
D: TRBD1
J: TRBJ2-5
V: TRBV12-3/TRBV12-4
DNA: TGTGCCAGCAGTCCCGACAGGGGCCAAGAGACCCAGTACTTC
CDR3: CASSPDRGQETQYF

length: 17
size: -
D: -
J: TRBJ2-2
V: TRBV5-1
DNA: TGCGCCAGCAGCTTGGGTAAATCGGGACACTTCACCGGGGAGCTGTTTTTT
CDR3: CASSLGKSGHFTGELFF

length: 16
size: -
D: -
J: TRBJ1-3
V: TRBV5-6
DNA: TGTGCCAGCAGCCCCATTCCAGGGGCGCGAGGAAACACCATATATTTT
CDR3: CASSPIPGARGNTIYF

length: 16
size: -
D: TRBD2
J: TRBJ2-4
V: TRBV29-1
DNA: TGCAGCGTTAAACTAGCGGGAGGGCCTGCCAAAAACATTCAGTACTTC
CDR3: CSVKLAGGPAKNIQYF

length: 16
size: few
D: -
J: TRBJ1-1
V: TRBV3-1
DNA: TGTGCCAGCAGCCACTCAGTTGGAGAAAAGAACACTGAAGCTTTCTTT
CDR3: CASSHSVGEKNTEAFF

length: 18
size: few
D: TRBD2
J: TRBJ2-3
V: TRBV15
DNA: TGTGCCACCAGCAGAGATGGGGCGGGAGGGCCGAACACAGATACGCAGTATTTT
CDR3: CATSRDGAGGPNTDTQYF

length: 18
size: many
D: TRBD2
J: TRBJ2-2
V: TRBV24-1
DNA: TGTGCCACCAGTGAACCCGGGACTAGCGGGAGTAAGGACGGGGAGCTGTTTTTT
CDR3: CATSEPGTSGSKDGELFF

length: 15
size: few
D: TRBD2
J: TRBJ2-4
V: TRBV7-8
DNA: TGTGCCAGCAGCTTAATAGCGGGGGAGAAAAACATTCAGTACTTC
CDR3: CASSLIAGEKNIQYF

length: 14
size: -
D: -
J: TRBJ2-1
V: TRBV27
DNA: TGTGCCAGCAGTGCCCTAAAGAACTACAATGAGCAGTTCTTC
CDR3: CASSALKNYNEQFF

length: 14
size: -
D: TRBD2
J: TRBJ2-7
V: TRBV28
DNA: TGTGCCAGCACCTCGACTAGCGCGCCTGGCGAGCAGTACTTC
CDR3: CASTSTSAPGEQYF

length: 15
size: -
D: -
J: TRBJ2-7
V: TRBV9
DNA: TGTGCCAGCAGCGTAGCCGTCAGCAGATCCTACGAGCAGTACTTC
CDR3: CASSVAVSRSYEQYF

length: 14
size: -
D: -
J: TRBJ1-4
V: TRBV2
DNA: TGTGCCAGCAGTGACGGGGGGAGGACTGAAAAACTGTTTTTT
CDR3: CASSDGGRTEKLFF

length: 15
size: -
D: TRBD2
J: TRBJ2-1
V: TRBV6-1
DNA: TGTGCCAGCAGTAGGAGCGGGGGGGCCTACAATGAGCAGTTCTTC
CDR3: CASSRSGGAYNEQFF

length: 12
size: -
D: -
J: TRBJ1-2
V: TRBV30
DNA: TGTGCCTGGAGCGTAATACTCGGGACAACAACTTTC
CDR3: CAWSVILGTTTF

length: 18
size: few
D: TRBD1
J: TRBJ2-5
V: TRBV5-6
DNA: TGTGCCAGCAGCTCTCGGACAGGGAGATCCCCGTACCAAGAGACCCAGTACTTC
CDR3: CASSSRTGRSPYQETQYF

length: 13
size: -
D: TRBD2
J: TRBJ2-3
V: TRBV29-1
DNA: TGCAGCGTAGACCTAGCGGGCACAGATACGCAGTATTTT
CDR3: CSVDLAGTDTQYF

length: 14
size: many
D: -
J: TRBJ2-3
V: TRBV28
DNA: TGTGCCAGCAGTTTACGGGAGAGGGCAGATACGCAGTATTTT
CDR3: CASSLRERADTQYF

length: 13
size: many
D: -
J: TRBJ2-3
V: TRBV7-9
DNA: TGTGCCAGCAGCTTAGGTTTAGCAGATACGCAGTATTTT
CDR3: CASSLGLADTQYF

length: 15
size: few
D: -
J: TRBJ1-5
V: TRBV6-1
DNA: TGTGCCAGCAGTGGCCAAAGTATCGGCAATCAGCCCCAGCATTTT
CDR3: CASSGQSIGNQPQHF

length: 14
size: few
D: -
J: TRBJ2-7
V: TRBV20-1
DNA: TGCAGTGCTAGAGATCGAGTCAGGGTTCCCGAGCAGTACTTC
CDR3: CSARDRVRVPEQYF

length: 14
size: -
D: TRBD1
J: TRBJ1-1
V: TRBV7-3
DNA: TGTGCCAGCAGCCCGGCCGGGACAGGGGGCCTCGCTTTCTTT
CDR3: CASSPAGTGGLAFF

length: 13
size: -
D: -
J: TRBJ2-5
V: TRBV5-6
DNA: TGTGCCAGCAGCCGACGGGGGAAAGAGACCCAGTACTTC
CDR3: CASSRRGKETQYF

length: 17
size: many
D: -
J: TRBJ2-1
V: TRBV4-3
DNA: TGCGCCAGCAGCCAAGATAGGTTATGGGGAAATAGGAATGAGCAGTTCTTC
CDR3: CASSQDRLWGNRNEQFF

length: 13
size: -
D: -
J: TRBJ2-7
V: TRBV4-3
DNA: TGCGCCAGCAGCCAAGATAGGTGGATGTGGCAGTACTTC
CDR3: CASSQDRWMWQYF

length: 14
size: -
D: -
J: TRBJ2-7
V: TRBV6-1
DNA: TGTGCCAGCAGCCCCGGACAGTCAGGGTACGAGCAGTACTTC
CDR3: CASSPGQSGYEQYF

length: 14
size: -
D: TRBD1
J: TRBJ2-5
V: TRBV7-8
DNA: TGTGCCAGCAGCCGTCGGGACAGGGCAGAGACCCAGTACTTC
CDR3: CASSRRDRAETQYF

length: 15
size: few
D: TRBD1
J: TRBJ1-1
V: TRBV14
DNA: TGTGCCAGCAGCCGTGACAGGGCCGGTTGGACTGAAGCTTTCTTT
CDR3: CASSRDRAGWTEAFF

length: 13
size: -
D: -
J: TRBJ2-3
V: TRBV7-9
DNA: TGTGCCAGCAGCCCAACAACACCAGATACGCAGTATTTT
CDR3: CASSPTTPDTQYF

length: 16
size: few
D: TRBD1
J: TRBJ2-1
V: TRBV6-1
DNA: TGTGCCAGCAGTCAACACGGGACAGGGTTGTACAATGAGCAGTTCTTC
CDR3: CASSQHGTGLYNEQFF

length: 14
size: -
D: -
J: TRBJ1-5
V: TRBV6-2/TRBV6-3
DNA: TGTGCCAGCAGTTACTCGACAGCTTATCAGCCCCAGCATTTT
CDR3: CASSYSTAYQPQHF

length: 14
size: -
D: -
J: TRBJ2-5
V: TRBV12-3/TRBV12-4
DNA: TGTGCCAGCAGTTTAAAGAGGGGACGAGAGACCCAGTACTTC
CDR3: CASSLKRGRETQYF

length: 16
size: -
D: -
J: TRBJ1-1
V: TRBV5-1
DNA: TGCGCCAGCAGCTTGGTGGAGGGACGCCTGAACACTGAAGCTTTCTTT
CDR3: CASSLVEGRLNTEAFF

length: 14
size: many
D: -
J: TRBJ2-2
V: TRBV12-3/TRBV12-4
DNA: TGTGCCAGCAGGTCTACTCCGAACACCGGGGAGCTGTTTTTT
CDR3: CASRSTPNTGELFF

length: 15
size: -
D: TRBD1
J: TRBJ2-4
V: TRBV6-5
DNA: TGTGCCAGCAGTTACCTGGGACAGAGAAAAAACATTCAGTACTTC
CDR3: CASSYLGQRKNIQYF